This TCR beta chain was retrieved from a study of response to subunit inactivated influenza vaccine. General observations from the study: Researchers suggested that each seasonal influenza vaccination recruits few new T cells.

The CDR3 loop spans 15 amino acids. CDR1 and CDR2 (germline): SGHRS, YFSETQ. The V and J ends lost 4 bases and 5 bases, in that order; junction bases with no gene match: 11. Note on this clonotype: Its antigen remains unidentified.

From the RT-PCR reads, TCRdb called clonotypes with MiXCR, one entry per CDR3 protein. Of 650,000 to 850,000 distinct CDR3 sequences listed, 14% are singletons. The chain has TRBV5-1 and TRBJ2-7; 8 bases agree with TRBD1. This TCR derives from a middle-aged man who received an inactivated influenza vaccine. The source was PBMCs from blood, collected less than 15 days before vaccination. The chain's CDR3 is CASSASGTGDHEQYF. The CDR3 DNA reads TGCGCCAGCAGCGCCTCCGGGACAGGAGACCACGAGCAGTACTTC.